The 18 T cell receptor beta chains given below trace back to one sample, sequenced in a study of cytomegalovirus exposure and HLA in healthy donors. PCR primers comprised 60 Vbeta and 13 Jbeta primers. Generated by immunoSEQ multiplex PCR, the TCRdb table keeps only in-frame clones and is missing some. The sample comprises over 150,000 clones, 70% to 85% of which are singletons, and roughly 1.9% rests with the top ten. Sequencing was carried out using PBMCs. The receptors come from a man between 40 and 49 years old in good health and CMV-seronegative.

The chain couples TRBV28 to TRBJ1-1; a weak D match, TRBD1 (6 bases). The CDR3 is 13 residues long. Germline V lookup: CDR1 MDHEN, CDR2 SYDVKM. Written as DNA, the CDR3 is TGTGCTGGGGGCAGAGGGGACCGCACTGAAGCTTTCTTT. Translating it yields CAGGRGDRTEAFF.

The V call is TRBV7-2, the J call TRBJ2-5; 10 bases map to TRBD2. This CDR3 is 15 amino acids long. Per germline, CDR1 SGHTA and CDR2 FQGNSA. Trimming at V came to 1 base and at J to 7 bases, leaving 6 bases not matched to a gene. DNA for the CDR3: TGTGCCAGCAGCTTAGAGCCGAGCGGGAGGGGGACCCAGTACTTC. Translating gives CASSLEPSGRGTQYF.

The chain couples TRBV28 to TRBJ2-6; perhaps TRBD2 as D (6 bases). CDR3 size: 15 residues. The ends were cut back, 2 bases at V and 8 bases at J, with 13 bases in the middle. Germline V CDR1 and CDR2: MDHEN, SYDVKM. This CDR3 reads CASSLGAGRTNVLTF. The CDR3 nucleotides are TGTGCCAGCAGTTTAGGGGCAGGGAGGACCAACGTCCTGACTTTC.

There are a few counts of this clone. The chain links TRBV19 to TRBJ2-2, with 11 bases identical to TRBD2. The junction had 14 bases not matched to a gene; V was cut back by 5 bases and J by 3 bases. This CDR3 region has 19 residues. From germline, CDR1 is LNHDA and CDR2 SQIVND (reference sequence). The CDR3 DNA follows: TGTGCCAGTAGTTTAGGTCCCGGGACTAGCGGCAGGTACACCGGGGAGCTGTTTTTT. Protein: CASSLGPGTSGRYTGELFF. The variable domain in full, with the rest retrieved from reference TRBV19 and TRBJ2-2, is DGGITQSPKYLFRKEGQNVTLSCEQNLNHDAMYWYRQDPGQGLRLIYYSQIVNDFQKGDIAEGYSVSREKKESFPLTVTSAQKNPTAFYLCASSLGPGTSGRYTGELFFGEGSRLTVL.

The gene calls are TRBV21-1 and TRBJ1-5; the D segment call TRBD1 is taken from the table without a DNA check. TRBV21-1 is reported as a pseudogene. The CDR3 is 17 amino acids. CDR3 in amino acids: CASSKWCQGFSNQPQHF. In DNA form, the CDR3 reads TGTGCCAGCAGCAAATGGTGTCAGGGCTTTAGCAATCAGCCCCAGCATTTT.

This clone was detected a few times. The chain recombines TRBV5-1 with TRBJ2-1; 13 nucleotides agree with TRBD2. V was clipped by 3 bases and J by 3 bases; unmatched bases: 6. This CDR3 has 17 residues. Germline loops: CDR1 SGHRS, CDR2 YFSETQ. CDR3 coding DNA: TGCGCCAGCAGCTGGGCTGGGACTAGCGGGGTCTACAATGAGCAGTTCTTC. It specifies CASSWAGTSGVYNEQFF.

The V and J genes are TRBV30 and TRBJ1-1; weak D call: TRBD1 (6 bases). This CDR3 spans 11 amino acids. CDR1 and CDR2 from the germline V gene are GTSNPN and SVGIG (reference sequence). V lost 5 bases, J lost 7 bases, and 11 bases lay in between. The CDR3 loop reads CAWAGQIEAFF. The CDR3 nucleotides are TGTGCCTGGGCCGGACAGATTGAAGCTTTCTTT.

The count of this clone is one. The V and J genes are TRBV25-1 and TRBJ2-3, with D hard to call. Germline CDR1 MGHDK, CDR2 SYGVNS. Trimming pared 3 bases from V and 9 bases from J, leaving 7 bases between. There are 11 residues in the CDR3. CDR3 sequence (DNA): TGTGCCAGCAGTGACCTAGAAACGCAGTATTTT. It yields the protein CASSDLETQYF.

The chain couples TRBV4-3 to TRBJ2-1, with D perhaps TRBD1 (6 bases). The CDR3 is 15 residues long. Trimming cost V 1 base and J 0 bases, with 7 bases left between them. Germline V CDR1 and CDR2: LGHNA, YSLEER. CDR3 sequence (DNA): TGCGCCAGCAGCCAAGGACAGGCCTCCTACAATGAGCAGTTCTTC. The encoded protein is CASSQGQASYNEQFF.

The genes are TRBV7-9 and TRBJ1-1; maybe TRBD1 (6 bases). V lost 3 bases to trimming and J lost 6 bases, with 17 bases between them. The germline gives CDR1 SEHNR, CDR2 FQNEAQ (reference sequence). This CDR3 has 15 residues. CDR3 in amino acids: CASSFTDRSGAEAFF. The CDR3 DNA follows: TGTGCCAGCAGCTTCACCGACAGGTCAGGCGCTGAAGCTTTCTTT.

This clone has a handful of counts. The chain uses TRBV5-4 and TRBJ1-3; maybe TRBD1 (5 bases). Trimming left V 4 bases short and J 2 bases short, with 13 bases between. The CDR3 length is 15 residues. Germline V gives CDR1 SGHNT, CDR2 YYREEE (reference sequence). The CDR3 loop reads CASSPRGGAGNTIYF. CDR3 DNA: TGTGCCAGCAGCCCTCGGGGGGGAGCTGGAAACACCATATATTTT.

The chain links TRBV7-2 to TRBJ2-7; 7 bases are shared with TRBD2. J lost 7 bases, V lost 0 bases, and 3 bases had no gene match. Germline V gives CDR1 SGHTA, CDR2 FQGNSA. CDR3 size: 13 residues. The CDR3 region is CASSLAGRDEQYF. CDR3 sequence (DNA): TGTGCCAGCAGCTTAGCAGGGAGGGATGAGCAGTACTTC.

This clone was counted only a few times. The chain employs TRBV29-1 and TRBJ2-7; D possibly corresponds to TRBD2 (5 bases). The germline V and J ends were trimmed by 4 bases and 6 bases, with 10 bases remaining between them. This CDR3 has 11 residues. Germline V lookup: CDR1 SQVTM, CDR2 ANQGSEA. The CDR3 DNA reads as TGCAGCGTTGCGGGGTTTGGCGAGCAGTACTTC. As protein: CSVAGFGEQYF.

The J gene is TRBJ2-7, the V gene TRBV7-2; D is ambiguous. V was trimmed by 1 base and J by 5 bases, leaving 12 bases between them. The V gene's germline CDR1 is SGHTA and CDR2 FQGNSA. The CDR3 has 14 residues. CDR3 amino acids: CASSLDVSYDEQYF. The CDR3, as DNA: TGTGCCAGCAGCTTAGACGTTAGCTATGACGAGCAGTACTTC.

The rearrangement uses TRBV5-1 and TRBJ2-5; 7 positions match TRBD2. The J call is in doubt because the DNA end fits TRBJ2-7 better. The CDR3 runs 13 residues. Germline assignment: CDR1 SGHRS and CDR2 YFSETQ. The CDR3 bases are TGCGCCAGCAGCACCGGACTAGTCTACGAGCAGTACTTC. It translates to CASSTGLVYEQYF.

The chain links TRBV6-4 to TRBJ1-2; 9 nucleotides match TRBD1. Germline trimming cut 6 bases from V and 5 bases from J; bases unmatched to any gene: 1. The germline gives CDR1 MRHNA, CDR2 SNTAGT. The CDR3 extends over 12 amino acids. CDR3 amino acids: CASRGQGYGYTF. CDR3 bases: TGTGCCAGCAGAGGACAGGGGTATGGCTACACCTTC.

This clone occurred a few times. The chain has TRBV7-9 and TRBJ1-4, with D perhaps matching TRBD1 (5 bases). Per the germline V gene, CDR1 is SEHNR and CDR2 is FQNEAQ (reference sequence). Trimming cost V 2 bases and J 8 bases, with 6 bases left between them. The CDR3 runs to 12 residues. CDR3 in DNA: TGTGCCAGCAGCTTAAGGGGAGAAAAACTGTTTTTT. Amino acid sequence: CASSLRGEKLFF.

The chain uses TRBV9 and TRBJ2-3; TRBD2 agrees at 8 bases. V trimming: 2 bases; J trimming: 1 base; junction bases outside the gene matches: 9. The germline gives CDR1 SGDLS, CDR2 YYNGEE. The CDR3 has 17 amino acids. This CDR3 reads CASSVSSGGAGTDTQYF. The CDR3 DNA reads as TGTGCCAGCAGCGTTTCGTCGGGGGGGGCAGGCACAGATACGCAGTATTTT.